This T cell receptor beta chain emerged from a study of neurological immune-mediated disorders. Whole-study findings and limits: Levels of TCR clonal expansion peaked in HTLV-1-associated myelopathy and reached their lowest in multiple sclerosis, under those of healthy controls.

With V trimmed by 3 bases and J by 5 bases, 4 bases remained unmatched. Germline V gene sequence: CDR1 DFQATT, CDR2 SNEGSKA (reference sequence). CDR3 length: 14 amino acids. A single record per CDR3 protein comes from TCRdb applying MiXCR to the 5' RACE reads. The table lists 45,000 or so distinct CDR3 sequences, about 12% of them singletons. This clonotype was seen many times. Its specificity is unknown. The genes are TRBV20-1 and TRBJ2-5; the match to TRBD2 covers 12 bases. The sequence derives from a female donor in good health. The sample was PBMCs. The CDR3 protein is CSARTSGRGETQYF. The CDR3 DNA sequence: TGCAGTGCTAGGACTAGCGGGAGAGGGGAGACCCAGTACTTC.